A single sample gave rise to the 25 T cell receptor beta chains below, sequenced in a study of somatic mutations in cytotoxic T cells in rheumatoid arthritis. TCRdb's table, derived via immunoSEQ multiplex PCR, lists solely in-frame clones and lacks some. The table has roughly 9,200 clones, 79% seen once; the top ten hold 4.9%. Material for sequencing was CD8+ T cells sorted from blood. The receptors come from an adult with rheumatoid arthritis.

The rearrangement joins TRBV28 to TRBJ2-5, with D unresolved. Trimming removed 2 bases at V and 4 bases at J, with 14 bases between. In germline, CDR1 is MDHEN, CDR2 SYDVKM. This CDR3 has 15 residues. CDR3 coding DNA: TGTGCCAGCAGTTTAATGGCAGGAGTTGGAGAGACCCAGTACTTC. It translates to CASSLMAGVGETQYF.

CDR3 sequence reads: CSVEGTEQNTGELFF. Written as DNA, the CDR3 is TGCAGCGTTGAAGGGACAGAGCAGAACACCGGGGAGCTGTTTTTT. The genes are TRBV29-1 and TRBJ2-2; D perhaps matches TRBD1 (6 bases). Germline assignment: CDR1 SQVTM and CDR2 ANQGSEA. V was clipped by 1 base and J by 1 base, with 10 bases between them. The CDR3 has 15 residues.

The V call is TRBV13, the J call TRBJ2-1; D call uncertain. Germline CDR1 is PRHDT and CDR2 is FYEKMQ (reference sequence). V lost 4 bases and J 0 bases, leaving 16 bases between the germline ends. This CDR3 has 17 amino acids. DNA for the CDR3: TGTGCCAGCAGCTCTATCAACTCCGGAAGCTCCTACAATGAGCAGTTCTTC. Protein: CASSSINSGSSYNEQFF.

This sequence joins TRBV7-9 and TRBJ2-7; 12 bases agree with TRBD2. Germline-derived CDR1 and CDR2 are SEHNR and FQNEAQ (reference sequence). The V and J ends lost 5 bases and 4 bases, in that order; junction bases with no gene match: 9. The CDR3 spans 16 residues. The CDR3 nucleotides read TGTGCCAGCAGCCCGAAAGGACTAGCGGGAATATACGAGCAGTACTTC. This gives the protein CASSPKGLAGIYEQYF.

The rearrangement links TRBV7-9 to TRBJ1-2; 7 bases agree with TRBD1. Trimming removed 3 bases from V and 4 bases from J; junction bases left unmatched: 8. Germline CDR1 SEHNR, CDR2 FQNEAQ (reference sequence). The CDR3 runs 15 residues. CDR3: CASSFPGGLGYGYTF. Written as DNA, the CDR3 is TGTGCCAGCAGCTTCCCAGGGGGGCTGGGCTATGGCTACACCTTC.

V is TRBV6-1 and J is TRBJ2-7; D not resolved. This CDR3 contains 14 residues. Germline CDR1 and CDR2: MNHNS and SASEGT. V lost 5 bases, J lost 4 bases, and 15 bases lay in between. CDR3 nucleotide sequence: TGTGCCAGCAGTCTATACGGTTCGCTATACGAGCAGTACGTC. Translation: CASSLYGSLYEQYV.

The chain couples TRBV5-6 to TRBJ1-2; D not certain. Germline assignment: CDR1 SGHDT and CDR2 YYEEEE. The V gene lost 1 base and the J gene lost 4 bases, with 23 bases spanning the gap. The CDR3 has 18 residues. Here the CDR3 DNA reads TGTGCCAGCAGCTTGTGGAGGGTTCGATACAGCCGGGGCTATGGCTACACCTTC. Translating gives CASSLWRVRYSRGYGYTF.

The rearrangement joins TRBV5-1 to TRBJ2-2; D is unresolved. The germline V gene has CDR1 SGHRS and CDR2 YFSETQ. The germline V and J ends were trimmed by 0 bases and 6 bases, with 6 bases remaining between them. This CDR3 has 13 residues. CDR3 sequence (DNA): TGCGCCAGCAGCTTGGTGTCCGCCGGGGAGCTGTTTTTT. Protein: CASSLVSAGELFF.

This clone was observed a few times. The V call is TRBV9, the J call TRBJ2-2, with a weak D call TRBD2 (6 bases). The germline V gene encodes CDR1 SGDLS and CDR2 YYNGEE. This CDR3 comprises 14 residues. With 0 bases removed from V and 7 bases from J, the gap between germline ends came to 10 bases. The CDR3 coding sequence is TGTGCCAGCAGCGTAGCCGGGAGCGGCGGGGAGCTGTTTTTT. This gives the protein CASSVAGSGGELFF.

In this sample, this clone turned up a few times. This chain uses TRBV28 with TRBJ2-7, with D perhaps assigned TRBD1 or TRBD2 (5 bases each). CDR3 size: 11 residues. Germline lookup yields CDR1 MDHEN and CDR2 SYDVKM. Deletions cut 3 bases from V and 9 bases from J, with 9 bases between. The CDR3 protein is CASSFPGPQYV. The CDR3 region has the DNA TGTGCCAGCAGTTTCCCGGGGCCGCAGTACGTC.

The V and J genes are TRBV27 and TRBJ2-6; 9 bases agree with TRBD1. V dropped 4 bases and J dropped 0; count of bases not matched to a gene: 4. Per the germline V gene, CDR1 is MNHEY and CDR2 is SMNVEV (reference sequence). This CDR3 contains 17 residues. The CDR3 protein is CASSSGTGSSGANVLTF. In DNA, the CDR3 is TGTGCCAGCAGTTCCGGGACAGGGTCCTCTGGGGCCAACGTCCTGACTTTC.

The chain joins TRBV7-6 to TRBJ2-5; D gene unclear. The CDR3 extends over 12 amino acids. Per germline, CDR1 SGHVS and CDR2 FNYEAQ. Deletions cut 1 base from V and 5 bases from J, with 5 bases between. The CDR3 region is CASSLDSETQYF. CDR3 coding DNA: TGTGCCAGCAGCTTAGACTCGGAGACCCAGTACTTC.

This chain uses TRBV5-5 with TRBJ2-2; D gene unclear. CDR1 is SGHKS, CDR2 YYEKEE, per germline (reference sequence). The CDR3 totals 15 residues. Trimming took 5 bases from V and 0 from J, leaving 11 bases between them. The CDR3: CASSRPAANTGELFF. As DNA, the CDR3 is TGTGCCAGCAGTAGGCCGGCCGCGAACACCGGGGAGCTGTTTTTT.

This rearrangement joins TRBV7-6 to TRBJ2-3, with TRBD1 matching 7 bases. After removal of 3 bases from V and 6 bases from J, the junction contained 6 bases not matched to a gene. CDR3 length equals 14 residues. The germline V gene encodes CDR1 SGHVS and CDR2 FNYEAQ. The CDR3 DNA sequence: TGTGCCAGCAGCTTGGGACAGTCGATGGATACGCAGTATTTT. It yields the protein CASSLGQSMDTQYF.

This rearrangement joins TRBV7-3 to TRBJ2-3; D is unresolved. The CDR3 extends over 14 amino acids. The germline V gene has CDR1 SGHTA and CDR2 FQGTGA. V was shortened by 5 bases and J by 2 bases, with 11 bases between the two germline ends. CDR3 amino acids: CASSTIGPTDTQYF. In nucleotides, the CDR3 is TGTGCCAGCAGCACCATAGGTCCCACAGATACGCAGTATTTT. The full variable domain, completed using reference TRBV7-3 and TRBJ2-3, is GAGVSQTPSNKVTEKGKYVELRCDPISGHTALYWYRQSLGQGPEFLIYFQGTGAADDSGLPNDRFFAVRPEGSVSTLKIQRTERGDSAVYLCASSTIGPTDTQYFGPGTRLTVL.

This rearrangement joins TRBV4-2 to TRBJ2-1, with a possible D match to TRBD2 (6 bases). V lost 1 base, J lost 3 bases, and 10 bases lay in between. This CDR3 has 15 amino acids. Per the germline V gene, CDR1 is LGHNA and CDR2 is YNFKEQ. DNA for the CDR3: TGTGCCAGCAGCCAAGTGGTGACTAGCTACAATGAGCAGTTCTTC. This translates into CASSQVVTSYNEQFF.

In its sample, this clone was seen a few times. The chain is built from TRBV27 and TRBJ2-7, with 7 bases that match TRBD1. V dropped 5 bases and J dropped 2; count of bases not matched to a gene: 6. Germline lookup yields CDR1 MNHEY and CDR2 SMNVEV (reference sequence). This CDR3 contains 14 residues. CDR3 protein: CASSPGQAPYEQYF. The DNA of the CDR3 is TGTGCCAGCAGTCCAGGACAGGCTCCCTACGAGCAGTACTTC.

This chain links TRBV7-6 with TRBJ1-5, with a weak D call TRBD1 (6 bases). Trimming left V 2 bases short and J 1 base short, with 9 bases between. This CDR3 has 15 residues. The germline CDR1 and CDR2 sequences are SGHVS and FNYEAQ. The CDR3 bases are TGTGCCAGCAGCTTATCGCAGGGGAGCAATCAGCCCCAGCATTTT. Its protein is CASSLSQGSNQPQHF.

The V and J genes are TRBV15 and TRBJ2-1; TRBD1 agrees at 9 bases. Germline V gene lookup returns CDR1 LNHNV and CDR2 YYDKDF (reference sequence). V dropped 3 bases and J dropped 8; count of bases not matched to a gene: 11. The CDR3 sequence is 16 residues long. The CDR3 coding sequence is TGTGCCACCAGCAGTTACACCGGGACAGGGTTCTATGAGCAGTTCTTC. Translating gives CATSSYTGTGFYEQFF.

The gene calls are TRBV4-1 and TRBJ2-2; 7 bases align to TRBD1. The CDR3 length is 17 residues. V trimming: 4 bases; J trimming: 0 bases; junction bases outside the gene matches: 8. CDR1 is MGHRA, CDR2 YSYEKL, per germline. For the CDR3, the DNA is TGCGCCAGCAGCCTAGAACCCGGGACAGCGAACACCGGGGAGCTGTTTTTT. Amino acid sequence: CASSLEPGTANTGELFF.

The CDR3, as DNA: TGTGCCAGCAGTGAAGTAGGGCGGCAGCCCCAGCATTTT. Translating gives CASSEVGRQPQHF. This chain joins TRBV6-1 and TRBJ1-5; D is unresolved. This CDR3 region has 13 residues. Germline CDR1 is MNHNS and CDR2 is SASEGT. The V end was cut by 1 base, the J end by 7 bases, with 8 bases between.

The V call is TRBV19, the J call TRBJ1-5; 11 bases are shared with TRBD1. This CDR3 spans 16 amino acids. From germline, CDR1 is LNHDA and CDR2 SQIVND (reference sequence). V lost 0 bases, J lost 4 bases, and 2 bases stayed unmatched. The CDR3 region has the DNA TGTGCCAGTAGTATAGATCGGGACAGGGGGAATCAGCCCCAGCATTTT. Translated, it gives CASSIDRDRGNQPQHF.

The gene calls are TRBV7-2 and TRBJ2-3; the D gene is possibly TRBD2 (6 bases). The CDR3 has 15 amino acids. V shed 1 base and J shed 4 bases, with 12 bases lying between them. Germline CDR1 reads SGHTA; CDR2 reads FQGNSA. CDR3 nucleotide sequence: TGTGCCAGCAGCTTAGAGCCTAGCGAGGCAGATACGCAGTATTTT. Translating gives CASSLEPSEADTQYF. Full variable domain (missing parts from reference TRBV7-2 and TRBJ2-3): GAGVSQSPSNKVTEKGKDVELRCDPISGHTALYWYRQSLGQGLEFLIYFQGNSAPDKSGLPSDRFSAERTGGSVSTLTIQRTQQEDSAVYLCASSLEPSEADTQYFGPGTRLTVL.

This clone was seen only once. Here the CDR3 DNA reads TGTGCCATCAGTGAGCTCCGGGAGGGAACGGGGGAGACCCAGTACTTC. It is translated as CAISELREGTGETQYF. The chain couples TRBV10-3 to TRBJ2-5; TRBD2 agrees at 8 bases. This CDR3 comprises 16 residues. Losses at the gene ends were 2 bases for V and 5 bases for J; bases not matched to a gene: 10. Germline values: CDR1 ENHRY, CDR2 SYGVKD.

The chain joins TRBV5-4 to TRBJ2-2; unclear D gene. V was shortened by 4 bases and J by 0 bases, with 4 bases between the two germline ends. This CDR3 is 13 amino acids long. The germline CDR1 and CDR2 sequences are SGHNT and YYREEE (reference sequence). This CDR3 reads CASSPANTGELFF. DNA for the CDR3: TGTGCCAGCAGCCCCGCGAACACCGGGGAGCTGTTTTTT. The full variable domain, its missing parts supplied by reference TRBV5-4 and TRBJ2-2, is ETGVTQSPTHLIKTRGQQVTLRCSSQSGHNTVSWYQQALGQGPQFIFQYYREEENGRGNFPPRFSGLQFPNYSSELNVNALELDDSALYLCASSPANTGELFFGEGSRLTVL.